The 16 T cell receptor beta chains below come from one sample, sequenced in a study of technical replicates of blood from several donors. Sequencing used immunoSEQ multiplex PCR; TCRdb keeps in-frame clones, though not all of them. The sample contains 60,000 to 65,000 clones, 80% to 90% of which appear only once. The sequenced sample was PBMCs. The receptors were gathered from a human donor in good health. Some clones in this sample may be carry-over from other donors' samples.

This chain joins TRBV23-1 and TRBJ1-5; no clear D. TRBV23-1 is given ORF status, its function remaining uncertain. Trimming pared 6 bases from V and 0 bases from J, leaving 12 bases between. The length of the CDR3 is 15 residues. The CDR3 here is CASRTGKFSNQPQHF. As DNA, the CDR3 is TGCGCCAGCAGAACCGGGAAATTTAGCAATCAGCCCCAGCATTTT.

V is TRBV6-5 and J is TRBJ1-5; a weak D match, TRBD1 (5 bases). Germline-derived CDR1 and CDR2 are MNHEY and SVGAGI. The CDR3 has 12 residues. Trimming stripped 8 bases from V and 7 bases from J, with 12 bases between. As DNA, the CDR3 is TGTGCCAGCGGGGGGGAGAGACAGCCCCAGCATTTT. As protein: CASGGERQPQHF.

This sequence joins TRBV9 and TRBJ1-6, with D uncertain. CDR1 is SGDLS, CDR2 YYNGEE, per germline. The CDR3 loop spans 16 amino acids. V was cut by 2 bases and J by 8 bases, with 17 bases left in between. The DNA of the CDR3 is TGTGCCAGCAGCGTTAATCCGGGCCCCGGGGATTCACCCCTCCACTTT. This gives the protein CASSVNPGPGDSPLHF.

This chain uses TRBV4-3 with TRBJ2-5, with TRBD1 as a possible D gene (5 bases). The CDR3 extends over 14 amino acids. CDR1 and CDR2 from the germline V gene are LGHNA and YSLEER. Trimming removed 0 bases from V and 7 bases from J, with 12 bases in between. The CDR3 region has the DNA TGCGCCAGCAGCCAAGATGTAGGGGTAGGGACCCAGTACTTC. Translation: CASSQDVGVGTQYF.

This clone was recorded once. The chain carries TRBV30 and TRBJ1-4, with D maybe TRBD1 (6 bases). Trimming took 0 bases from V and 8 from J, leaving 16 bases between them. Germline values: CDR1 GTSNPN, CDR2 SVGIG (reference sequence). The CDR3 has 15 amino acids. CDR3 residues: CAWSVTGGQREKLFF. CDR3 in DNA: TGTGCCTGGAGTGTAACGGGGGGGCAACGAGAAAAACTGTTTTTT.

This clone was seen only once. The rearrangement uses TRBV27 and TRBJ1-6; D perhaps matches TRBD1 (6 bases). The CDR3 runs 12 residues. Germline CDR1 is MNHEY and CDR2 is SMNVEV (reference sequence). V dropped 8 bases and J dropped 13 bases, with 15 bases sitting between them. CDR3 amino acids: CASRIQGGPLHF. In DNA form, the CDR3 reads TGTGCCAGCCGTATACAGGGAGGGCCCCTCCACTTT.

J is TRBJ2-2 and V is TRBV2, with 8 bases lining up with TRBD1. Germline lookup yields CDR1 SNHLY and CDR2 FYNNEI. The CDR3 is 16 amino acids. The J segment lost 5 bases and the V segment lost 6 bases, leaving 11 bases of the junction unmatched. CDR3 nucleotide sequence: TGTGCCAGCAGGGACTATCGGACAGGGAAAACCGGGGAGCTGTTTTTT. The encoded protein is CASRDYRTGKTGELFF.

The chain joins TRBV6-5 to TRBJ2-4; 8 bases line up with TRBD1. This CDR3 contains 15 residues. V lost 4 bases and J lost 3; bases outside the gene matches: 5. Germline CDR1 MNHEY, CDR2 SVGAGI. The CDR3 DNA reads TGTGCCAGCAGTTCACAGGGGGTAGGCAAAAACATTCAGTACTTC. Encoded protein: CASSSQGVGKNIQYF.

V usage is TRBV12-2 and J usage is TRBJ2-1; whether TRBD2, the table's D call, matches the DNA was not checked. TRBV12-2 counts as a pseudogene. This CDR3 contains 19 residues. This CDR3 reads CASRSSLDFHPSSYNEQFF. CDR3 nucleotide sequence: TGTGCAAGTCGCTCTAGTCTGGACTTCCACCCCAGCTCCTACAATGAGCAGTTCTTC.

The chain joins TRBV7-9 to TRBJ1-2; possible D gene TRBD1, 6 bases. The V gene's germline CDR1 is SEHNR and CDR2 FQNEAQ (reference sequence). CDR3 length: 16 amino acids. The V end was cut by 0 bases, the J end by 4 bases, with 15 bases between. CDR3 region: CASSLASGAGPYGYTF. The CDR3 DNA sequence: TGTGCCAGCAGCTTAGCGTCAGGGGCCGGCCCCTATGGCTACACCTTC.

The J gene is TRBJ1-6, the V gene TRBV6-1, with D hard to call. Germline loops: CDR1 MNHNS, CDR2 SASEGT. The CDR3 is made up of 12 amino acids. V dropped 1 base and J dropped 14 bases, with 9 bases sitting between them. The CDR3 nucleotides are TGTGCCAGCAGTGAAGGAATCTCGGCCCTCCACTTT. Encoded protein: CASSEGISALHF.

V gene TRBV4-1 combines with J gene TRBJ1-1; 8 nucleotides agree with TRBD1. CDR3 length: 15 amino acids. J gave up 6 bases and V 2 bases, and 8 bases lay outside the gene matches. CDR1 and CDR2 (germline): MGHRA, YSYEKL. Here the CDR3 DNA reads TGCGCCAGCAGCCAACTGACAGGGGATTATTCTGAAGCTTTCTTT. It yields the protein CASSQLTGDYSEAFF.

The CDR3 reads CASSSREPNEQFF. The CDR3 coding sequence is TGCGCCAGCAGCTCTCGGGAGCCAAATGAGCAGTTCTTC. The rearrangement uses TRBV5-1 and TRBJ2-1; D is possibly TRBD2 (6 bases). The CDR3 consists of 13 residues. Germline V lookup: CDR1 SGHRS, CDR2 YFSETQ. The ends were cut back, 3 bases at V and 7 bases at J, with 11 bases in the middle.

The chain carries TRBV7-3 and TRBJ1-2; D possibly corresponds to TRBD1 (5 bases). CDR3 size: 14 residues. V shed 5 bases and J shed 8 bases, with 18 bases lying between them. The germline gives CDR1 SGHTA, CDR2 FQGTGA. CDR3 in amino acids: CASSLGTSQGGYTF. CDR3 DNA sequence: TGTGCCAGCAGCCTGGGGACTTCCCAAGGGGGCTACACCTTC.

The chain combines TRBV13 with TRBJ1-1; D remains unclear. CDR1 is PRHDT, CDR2 FYEKMQ, per germline (reference sequence). This CDR3 contains 13 residues. Trimming stripped 3 bases from V and 1 base from J, with 6 bases between. CDR3 sequence (DNA): TGTGCCAGCAGCTTCGCAGAGAACACTGAAGCTTTCTTT. Protein: CASSFAENTEAFF.

The rearrangement links TRBV7-3 to TRBJ2-1, with D tentatively TRBD2 (6 bases). Germline V gene data show CDR1 as SGHTA and CDR2 as FQGTGA. Trimming stripped 1 base from V and 2 bases from J, with 12 bases between. The length of the CDR3 is 16 residues. CDR3 sequence (DNA): TGTGCCAGCAGCTTAAACGGCGGGGTTACCTACAATGAGCAGTTCTTC. It translates to CASSLNGGVTYNEQFF.